One and the same sample provided the 15 T cell receptor beta chains below, sequenced in a study of blood T cell repertoires in COVID-19. Profiled with immunoSEQ multiplex PCR; TCRdb holds only in-frame clones, not every one. The data show fewer than 450,000 clones, around 88% seen once. Sequenced input: peripheral blood. The source of these receptors is a woman aged 45-65 years with COVID-19, enrolled during active disease.

J is TRBJ1-5 and V is TRBV28; D is uncertain. The CDR3 runs to 11 residues. Germline V lookup: CDR1 MDHEN, CDR2 SYDVKM. V dropped 4 bases and J dropped 9 bases, with 7 bases sitting between them. The CDR3 sequence is CASSSMRPQHF. CDR3 DNA: TGTGCCAGCAGTTCCATGCGGCCCCAGCATTTT. Full variable domain (missing parts from reference TRBV28 and TRBJ1-5): DVKVTQSSRYLVKRTGEKVFLECVQDMDHENMFWYRQDPGLGLRLIYFSYDVKMKEKGDIPEGYSVSREKKERFSLILESASTNQTSMYLCASSSMRPQHFGDGTRLSIL.

V and J are TRBV5-1 and TRBJ2-2, with 9 bases fitting TRBD2. The CDR3 spans 14 residues. Germline assignment: CDR1 SGHRS and CDR2 YFSETQ. With V trimmed by 4 bases and J by 5 bases, 3 bases remained unmatched. For the CDR3, the DNA is TGCGCCAGCAGCCAGCGGGGGGAGACCGGGGAGCTGTTTTTT. It encodes CASSQRGETGELFF.

The J gene is TRBJ1-1, the V gene TRBV28; TRBD1 agrees at 8 bases. V was clipped by 5 bases and J by 1 base; unmatched bases: 6. From germline, CDR1 is MDHEN and CDR2 SYDVKM. This CDR3 comprises 15 residues. The CDR3 protein is CASSLLQGENTEAFF. The CDR3 DNA is TGTGCCAGCAGTCTCCTACAGGGGGAGAACACTGAAGCTTTCTTT.

The rearrangement uses TRBV11-2 and TRBJ1-6; TRBD1 aligns across 7 bases. This CDR3 comprises 16 residues. Looked up from germline, CDR1 is SGHAT and CDR2 is FQNNGV. V lost 5 bases to trimming and J lost 6 bases; unmatched junction nucleotides: 10. CDR3 amino acids: CASSLTGASSNSPLHF. In DNA form, the CDR3 reads TGTGCCAGCAGCCTCACAGGGGCCTCGTCTAATTCACCCCTCCACTTT.

The gene calls are TRBV27 and TRBJ2-7; 7 bases agree with TRBD1. The CDR3 runs 15 residues. The germline gives CDR1 MNHEY, CDR2 SMNVEV (reference sequence). Losses at the gene ends were 4 bases for V and 5 bases for J; bases not matched to a gene: 11. The CDR3 sequence is CASSSLQGVRDEQYF. The DNA of the CDR3 is TGTGCCAGCAGTTCTCTCCAGGGGGTTCGCGACGAGCAGTACTTC.

The V call is TRBV5-1, the J call TRBJ1-6; 7 bases match TRBD1. The CDR3 covers 15 residues. Germline values: CDR1 SGHRS, CDR2 YFSETQ. After removal of 4 bases from V and 7 bases from J, the junction contained 8 bases not matched to a gene. The CDR3 reads CASSPTQDRNSPLHF. For the CDR3, the DNA is TGCGCCAGCAGCCCGACACAGGACAGGAATTCACCCCTCCACTTT.

This chain uses TRBV10-2 with TRBJ1-2; TRBD1 aligns across 8 bases. Unmatched junction bases numbered 5, after V lost 7 bases and J lost 7 bases. In germline, CDR1 is WSHSY, CDR2 SAAADI. The CDR3 covers 12 residues. CDR3 DNA: TGCGCCAGCACCTTGGACAGGGTTGGCTACACCTTC. Amino acids: CASTLDRVGYTF.

This clone was detected a few times. This sequence joins TRBV9 and TRBJ1-2, with D unresolved. V lost 3 bases, J lost 3 bases, and 15 bases lay in between. The CDR3 consists of 15 residues. CDR1 and CDR2 from the germline V gene are SGDLS and YYNGEE. Here the CDR3 reads CASSAMTGVDYGYTF. CDR3 sequence (DNA): TGTGCCAGCAGCGCAATGACGGGAGTCGACTATGGCTACACCTTC.

The chain employs TRBV5-1 and TRBJ1-1, with TRBD1 matching over 9 bases. Germline CDR1 is SGHRS and CDR2 is YFSETQ. The CDR3 is 15 amino acids. V lost 4 bases and J lost 10; bases outside the gene matches: 14. The CDR3 reads CASSLRDRVSGGAFF. In nucleotides, the CDR3 is TGCGCCAGCAGCCTCCGGGACAGGGTTTCCGGTGGAGCTTTCTTT.

In DNA, the CDR3 is TGTGCCAGCAGCCCTAGAGGGACTAGCGGGGGGAATTCCTACAATGAGCAGTTCTTC. Protein product: CASSPRGTSGGNSYNEQFF. The chain employs TRBV7-2 and TRBJ2-1, with 15 bases that match TRBD2. The CDR3 covers 19 residues. V was clipped by 5 bases and J by 1 base; unmatched bases: 9. The V gene's germline CDR1 is SGHTA and CDR2 FQGNSA. Variable domain in full (rest from reference TRBV7-2 and TRBJ2-1): GAGVSQSPSNKVTEKGKDVELRCDPISGHTALYWYRQSLGQGLEFLIYFQGNSAPDKSGLPSDRFSAERTGGSVSTLTIQRTQQEDSAVYLCASSPRGTSGGNSYNEQFFGPGTRLTVL.

This chain uses TRBV21-1 with TRBJ2-2; the table's D call TRBD2 went unverified against the DNA. TRBV21-1 corresponds to a pseudogene. CDR3 size: 17 residues. Here the CDR3 DNA reads TGTGCCAGCAGATCCTTAGCGGGGGGGCGACAATGCGGGGAGCTGTTTTTT. This gives the protein CASRSLAGGRQCGELFF.

The chain links TRBV6-5 to TRBJ1-4; no reliable D call. Trimming removed 5 bases from V and 4 bases from J, with 11 bases in between. The CDR3 consists of 14 residues. Germline V lookup: CDR1 MNHEY, CDR2 SVGAGI. This CDR3 is CASSRQPNNEKLFF. As DNA, the CDR3 is TGTGCCAGCAGTCGACAACCAAATAATGAAAAACTGTTTTTT.

The genes are TRBV6-2 or TRBV6-3 and TRBJ1-2; a possible D gene is TRBD1 (5 bases). V was trimmed by 1 base and J by 4 bases, leaving 13 bases between them. The CDR3 is 15 residues long. Germline V CDR1 and CDR2: MNHEY, SVGEGT. The CDR3 reads CASSYLSDSTYGYTF. DNA for the CDR3: TGTGCCAGCAGTTACTTGAGCGACAGTACCTATGGCTACACCTTC.

The V and J genes are TRBV7-9 and TRBJ2-2; D perhaps matches TRBD2 (6 bases). Trimming pared 2 bases from V and 9 bases from J, leaving 19 bases between. Looked up from germline, CDR1 is SEHNR and CDR2 is FQNEAQ (reference sequence). The CDR3 runs to 16 residues. In DNA, the CDR3 is TGTGCCAGCAGCTTACGGGACTCCGGAGGGACCAGGGAGCTGTTTTTT. It is translated as CASSLRDSGGTRELFF.

The chain has TRBV29-1 and TRBJ2-1; TRBD2 agrees at 9 bases. CDR1 and CDR2 from the germline V gene are SQVTM and ANQGSEA. V trimming: 6 bases; J trimming: 9 bases; junction bases outside the gene matches: 12. There are 14 residues in the CDR3. CDR3 DNA sequence: TGCAGCGTCAAACTGGGCGGGGGGGCCGGTGAGCAGTTCTTC. Its translation is CSVKLGGGAGEQFF.